The 11 T cell receptor beta chains in this list originate from one sample, sequenced in a study of cytomegalovirus exposure and HLA in healthy donors. Both 60 Vbeta primers and 13 Jbeta primers went into the PCR. Clones were read by immunoSEQ multiplex PCR, and TCRdb kept only the in-frame ones, dropping some. This table holds some 100,000 clones, 73% found once. The sequenced sample was PBMCs. Receptors were obtained from a man aged 35 to 55 in good health and CMV-seronegative.

The chain carries TRBV10-2 and TRBJ2-7, with D possibly being TRBD1 (5 bases). CDR1 and CDR2 from the germline V gene are WSHSY and SAAADI. Trimming cost V 6 bases and J 9 bases, with 15 bases left between them. This CDR3 has 12 residues. The DNA for the CDR3 is TGCGCCAGCAGGACCGACAGTCTCGGGCAGTACTTC. Translation: CASRTDSLGQYF.

This clone has only one observation. This chain joins TRBV28 and TRBJ2-3, with 9 bases lining up with TRBD2. The CDR3 loop spans 15 amino acids. V lost 7 bases, J lost 5 bases, and 10 bases stayed unmatched. Germline V gene lookup returns CDR1 MDHEN and CDR2 SYDVKM. The CDR3 DNA sequence: TGTGCCAGCATCGTAGGGGGACTAGCCCAAGATACGCAGTATTTT. Translation gives CASIVGGLAQDTQYF.

J is TRBJ2-7 and V is TRBV6-1, with a tentative D call TRBD1 (6 bases). Trimming left V 3 bases short and J 3 bases short, with 15 bases between. The CDR3 runs 15 residues. Germline V CDR1 and CDR2: MNHNS, SASEGT. CDR3 region: CASSEFSGDIYEQYF. CDR3 DNA sequence: TGTGCCAGCAGTGAGTTCTCAGGGGACATCTACGAGCAGTACTTC.

The rearrangement joins TRBV9 to TRBJ2-2; 10 bases match TRBD1. The J segment lost 4 bases and the V segment lost 0 bases, leaving 6 bases of the junction unmatched. The CDR3 runs to 17 residues. The germline CDR1 and CDR2 sequences are SGDLS and YYNGEE. The DNA of the CDR3 is TGTGCCAGCAGCGTAGAGCCCGGGACAGGGGTCACCGGGGAGCTGTTTTTT. It specifies CASSVEPGTGVTGELFF.

The CDR3 here is CASSILGGLGYTF. CDR3 nucleotides: TGTGCCAGCAGTATCCTCGGAGGGTTGGGCTACACCTTC. The V gene is TRBV6-5, the J gene TRBJ1-2; D remains unclear. Looked up from germline, CDR1 is MNHEY and CDR2 is SVGAGI. This CDR3 contains 13 residues. V gave up 5 bases and J gave up 8 bases, with 15 bases separating them.

The J gene is TRBJ1-2, the V gene TRBV4-1; D gene unclear. The CDR3 runs 16 residues. Germline lookup yields CDR1 MGHRA and CDR2 YSYEKL. V gave up 1 base and J gave up 5 bases, with 17 bases separating them. CDR3 amino acids: CASSQGGGIGRYGYTF. CDR3 sequence (DNA): TGCGCCAGCAGCCAAGGAGGAGGGATCGGAAGGTATGGCTACACCTTC.

The chain recombines TRBV19 with TRBJ1-4, with D tentatively TRBD1 (6 bases). Germline V gene sequence: CDR1 LNHDA, CDR2 SQIVND (reference sequence). Trimming shortened V by 2 bases and J by 7 bases, and 20 bases separated the two germline ends. This CDR3 is built from 17 residues. The CDR3 sequence: CASSIRGTGGMTEKLFF. DNA of the CDR3: TGTGCCAGTAGTATAAGGGGGACGGGCGGTATGACTGAAAAACTGTTTTTT. Drawing the rest from reference TRBV19 and TRBJ1-4, the complete variable domain is DGGITQSPKYLFRKEGQNVTLSCEQNLNHDAMYWYRQDPGQGLRLIYYSQIVNDFQKGDIAEGYSVSREKKESFPLTVTSAQKNPTAFYLCASSIRGTGGMTEKLFFGSGTQLSVL.

This clone was picked up a small number of times. The rearrangement uses TRBV6-5 and TRBJ1-2; no clear D gene. The germline V gene encodes CDR1 MNHEY and CDR2 SVGAGI. The ends were cut back, 5 bases at V and 2 bases at J, with 12 bases in the middle. The CDR3 length is 14 residues. The CDR3 DNA reads as TGTGCCAGCAGTCGCGTAGCCGGCAACTATGGCTACACCTTC. The encoded protein is CASSRVAGNYGYTF.

The gene calls are TRBV5-8 and TRBJ1-1; the D is unclear. Trimming shortened V by 4 bases and J by 1 base, and 8 bases separated the two germline ends. Germline CDR1 is SGHTS and CDR2 is YDEGEE. The CDR3 runs to 13 residues. The CDR3 here is CASSPTGNTEAFF. The CDR3, as DNA: TGTGCCAGCAGCCCTACCGGGAACACTGAAGCTTTCTTT. Based on the CDR3 plus reference TRBV5-8 and TRBJ1-1, the full variable domain is EAGVTQSPTHLIKTRGQQATLRCSPISGHTSVYWYQQALGLGLQFLLWYDEGEERNRGNFPPRFSGRQFPNYSSELNVNALELEDSALYLCASSPTGNTEAFFGQGTRLTVV.

V gene TRBV4-2 combines with J gene TRBJ2-3, with 14 bases matching TRBD2. The V gene's germline CDR1 is LGHNA and CDR2 YNFKEQ. Trimming at V came to 0 bases and at J to 2 bases, leaving 1 base not matched to a gene. CDR3 length: 17 residues. CDR3 protein: CASSQEGLAGDTDTQYF. Written as DNA, the CDR3 is TGTGCCAGCAGCCAAGAGGGACTAGCGGGGGACACAGATACGCAGTATTTT.

The chain combines TRBV14 with TRBJ2-5, with 9 bases aligning to TRBD1. Germline V gives CDR1 SGHDN, CDR2 FVKESK. There are 15 residues in the CDR3. With V trimmed by 2 bases and J by 5 bases, 6 bases remained unmatched. CDR3 DNA: TGTGCCAGCAGCCAATTTACAGGGGGCAGGGAGACCCAGTACTTC. It encodes CASSQFTGGRETQYF.